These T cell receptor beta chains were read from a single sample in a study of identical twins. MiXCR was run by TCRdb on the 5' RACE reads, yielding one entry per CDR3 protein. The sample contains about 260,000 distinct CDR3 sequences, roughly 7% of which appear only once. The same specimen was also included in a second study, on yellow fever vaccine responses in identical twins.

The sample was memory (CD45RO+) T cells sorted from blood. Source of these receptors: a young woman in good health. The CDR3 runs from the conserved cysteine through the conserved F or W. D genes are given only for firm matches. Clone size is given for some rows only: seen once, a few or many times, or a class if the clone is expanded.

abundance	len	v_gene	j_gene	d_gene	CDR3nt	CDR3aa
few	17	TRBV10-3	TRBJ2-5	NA	TGTGCCATCAGAGGGGCTTCCGGGACAAAGCTACAAGAGACCCAGTACTTC	CAIRGASGTKLQETQYF
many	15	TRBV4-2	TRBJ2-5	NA	TGTGCCAGCAGCCAAGCAGGGACATCCCAAGAGACCCAGTACTTC	CASSQAGTSQETQYF
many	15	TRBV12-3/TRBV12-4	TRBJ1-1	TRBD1	TGTGCCAGCAGTTTAGCTCGAGACAGGGCCACTGAAGCTTTCTTT	CASSLARDRATEAFF
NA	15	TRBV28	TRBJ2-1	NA	TGTGCCAGCAGTTTTGAACTAGCCCAATTCAATGAGCAGTTCTTC	CASSFELAQFNEQFF
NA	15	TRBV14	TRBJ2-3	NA	TGTGCCAGCAGCCGAAAGGGACTCTTCACAGATACGCAGTATTTT	CASSRKGLFTDTQYF
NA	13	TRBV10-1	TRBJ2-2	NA	TGCGCCAGCAGCCCCAGGGTTTCCGGGGAGCTGTTTTTT	CASSPRVSGELFF
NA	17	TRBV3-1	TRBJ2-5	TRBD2	TGTGCCAGCAGCCAATCGCCACTAGCGGGGGTACAAGAGACCCAGTACTTC	CASSQSPLAGVQETQYF
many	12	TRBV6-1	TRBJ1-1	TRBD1	TGTGCCAGCAGTTCCCGGACAGGTGAAGCTTTCTTT	CASSSRTGEAFF
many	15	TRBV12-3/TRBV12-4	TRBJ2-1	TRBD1	TGTGCCAGCAGCCCCGCAGGGGGTTCCTACAATGAGCAGTTCTTC	CASSPAGGSYNEQFF
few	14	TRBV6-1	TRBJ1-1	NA	TGTGCCAGCAGTGAAGCCCCCCGAGCCACGGTAGCTTTCTTT	CASSEAPRATVAFF
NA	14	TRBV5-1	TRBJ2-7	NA	TGCGCCAGCAGCTTGGAGGACTACTCCTACGAGCAGTACTTC	CASSLEDYSYEQYF
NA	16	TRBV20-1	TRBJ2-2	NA	TGCAGTGCTAGATCCTCACTAGGTCCGATCACCGGGGAGCTGTTTTTT	CSARSSLGPITGELFF
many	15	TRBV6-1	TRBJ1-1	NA	TGTGCCAGCAGTGCGGGGGGGTATGGGAACACTGAAGCTTTCTTT	CASSAGGYGNTEAFF
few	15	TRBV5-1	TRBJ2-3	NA	TGCGCCAGCAGCCCGAGGGGTCCCTACATGGATACGCAGTATTTT	CASSPRGPYMDTQYF
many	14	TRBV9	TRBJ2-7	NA	TGTGCCAGCAGCCCGGGGACTGGTACCGACGAGCAGTACTTC	CASSPGTGTDEQYF
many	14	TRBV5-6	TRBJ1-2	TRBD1	TGTGCCAGCAGCTTGGACAGGGGACGGTTTGGCTACACCTTC	CASSLDRGRFGYTF
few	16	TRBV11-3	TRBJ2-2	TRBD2	TGTGCCAGCAGGACAATAGCGGGAGGGAACACCGGGGAGCTGTTTTTT	CASRTIAGGNTGELFF
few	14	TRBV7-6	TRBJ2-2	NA	TGTGCCAGCAGCTATAGAGCGAACACCGGGGAGCTGTTTTTT	CASSYRANTGELFF
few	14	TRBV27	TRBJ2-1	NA	TGTGCCAGCAGCCAAAGGGAAACTAAGGGTGAGCAGTTCTTC	CASSQRETKGEQFF
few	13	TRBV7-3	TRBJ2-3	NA	TGTGCCAGCAGCGCAAGTTGGACAGATACGCAGTATTTT	CASSASWTDTQYF